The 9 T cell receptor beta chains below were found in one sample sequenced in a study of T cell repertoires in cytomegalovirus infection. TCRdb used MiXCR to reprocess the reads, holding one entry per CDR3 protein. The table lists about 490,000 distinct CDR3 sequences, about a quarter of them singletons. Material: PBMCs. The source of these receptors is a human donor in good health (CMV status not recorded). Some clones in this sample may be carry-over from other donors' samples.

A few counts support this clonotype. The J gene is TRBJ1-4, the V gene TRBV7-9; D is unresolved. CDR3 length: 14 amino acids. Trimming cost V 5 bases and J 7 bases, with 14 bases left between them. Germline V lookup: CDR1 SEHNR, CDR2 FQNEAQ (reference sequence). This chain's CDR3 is CASSPQGISEKLFF. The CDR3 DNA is TGTGCCAGCAGCCCCCAAGGCATCTCTGAAAAACTGTTTTTT.

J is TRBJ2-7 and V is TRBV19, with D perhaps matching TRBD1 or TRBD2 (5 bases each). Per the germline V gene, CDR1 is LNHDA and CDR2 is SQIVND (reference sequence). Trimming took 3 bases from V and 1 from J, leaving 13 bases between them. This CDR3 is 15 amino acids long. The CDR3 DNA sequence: TGTGCCAGTAGTATCGGGGCTTTCACATCCTACGAGCAGTACTTC. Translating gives CASSIGAFTSYEQYF. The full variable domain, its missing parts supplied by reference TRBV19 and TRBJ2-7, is DGGITQSPKYLFRKEGQNVTLSCEQNLNHDAMYWYRQDPGQGLRLIYYSQIVNDFQKGDIAEGYSVSREKKESFPLTVTSAQKNPTAFYLCASSIGAFTSYEQYFGPGTRLTVT.

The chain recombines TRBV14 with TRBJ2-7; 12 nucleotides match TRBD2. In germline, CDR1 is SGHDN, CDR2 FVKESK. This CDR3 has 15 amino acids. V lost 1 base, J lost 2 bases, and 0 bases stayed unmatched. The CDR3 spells CASSQGTSGTYEQYV. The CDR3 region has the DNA TGTGCCAGCAGCCAAGGGACTAGCGGGACCTACGAGCAGTACGTC.

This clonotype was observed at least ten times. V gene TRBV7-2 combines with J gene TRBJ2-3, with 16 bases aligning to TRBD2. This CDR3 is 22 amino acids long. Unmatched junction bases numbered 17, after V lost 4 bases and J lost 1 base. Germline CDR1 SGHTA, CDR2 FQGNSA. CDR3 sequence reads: CASSSQLVPGLAGGPRTDTQYF. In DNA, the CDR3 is TGTGCCAGCAGCTCCCAATTAGTCCCGGGACTAGCGGGAGGGCCACGCACAGATACGCAGTATTTT.

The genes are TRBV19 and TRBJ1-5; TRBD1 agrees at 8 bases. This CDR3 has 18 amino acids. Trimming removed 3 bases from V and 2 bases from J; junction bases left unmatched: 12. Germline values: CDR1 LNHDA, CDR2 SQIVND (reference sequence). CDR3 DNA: TGTGCCAGTAGTATGGGTCTTAGCAGGGGGCAAGGCAATCAGCCCCAGCATTTT. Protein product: CASSMGLSRGQGNQPQHF.

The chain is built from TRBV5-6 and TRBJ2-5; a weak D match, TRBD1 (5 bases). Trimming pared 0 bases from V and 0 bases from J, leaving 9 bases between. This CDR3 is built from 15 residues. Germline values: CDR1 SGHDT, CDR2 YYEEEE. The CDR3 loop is CASSLVGRDQETQYF. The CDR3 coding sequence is TGTGCCAGCAGCTTGGTGGGCAGGGACCAAGAGACCCAGTACTTC.

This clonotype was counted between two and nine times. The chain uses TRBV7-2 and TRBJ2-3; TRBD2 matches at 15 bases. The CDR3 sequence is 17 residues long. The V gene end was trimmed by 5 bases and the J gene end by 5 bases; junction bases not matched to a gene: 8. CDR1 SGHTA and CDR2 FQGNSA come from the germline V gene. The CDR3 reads CASSPPGLAGGGDTQYF. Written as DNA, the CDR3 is TGTGCCAGCAGCCCGCCTGGACTAGCGGGAGGGGGAGATACGCAGTATTTT.

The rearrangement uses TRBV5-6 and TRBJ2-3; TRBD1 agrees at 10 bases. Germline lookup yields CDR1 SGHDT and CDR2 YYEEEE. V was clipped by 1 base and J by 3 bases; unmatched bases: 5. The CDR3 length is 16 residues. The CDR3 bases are TGTGCCAGCAGCTTGCCTTCGGGACAGGGGACAGATACGCAGTATTTT. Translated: CASSLPSGQGTDTQYF. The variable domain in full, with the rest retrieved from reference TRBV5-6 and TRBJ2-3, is DAGVTQSPTHLIKTRGQQVTLRCSPKSGHDTVSWYQQALGQGPQFIFQYYEEEERQRGNFPDRFSGHQFPNYSSELNVNALLLGDSALYLCASSLPSGQGTDTQYFGPGTRLTVL.

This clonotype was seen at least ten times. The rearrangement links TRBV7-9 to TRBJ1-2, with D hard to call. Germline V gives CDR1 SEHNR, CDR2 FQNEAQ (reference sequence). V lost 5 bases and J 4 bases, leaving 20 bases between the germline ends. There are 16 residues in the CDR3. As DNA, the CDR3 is TGTGCCAGCAGCCCCCCGAGGGTGACAACCCTCTATGGCTACACCTTC. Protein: CASSPPRVTTLYGYTF.